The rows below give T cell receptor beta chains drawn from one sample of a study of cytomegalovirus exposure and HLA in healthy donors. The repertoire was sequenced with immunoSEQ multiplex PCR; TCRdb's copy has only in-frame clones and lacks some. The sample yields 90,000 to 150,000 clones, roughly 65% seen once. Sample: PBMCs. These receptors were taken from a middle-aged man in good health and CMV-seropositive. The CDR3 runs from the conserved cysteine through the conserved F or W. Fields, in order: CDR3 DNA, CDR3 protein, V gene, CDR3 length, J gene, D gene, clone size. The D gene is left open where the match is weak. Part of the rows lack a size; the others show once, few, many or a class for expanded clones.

CDR3 DNA: TGTGCCACCAGCAGAGATACCCTAGCGGGGTTTGCTTTCTTT; CDR3 protein: CATSRDTLAGFAFF; V gene: TRBV15; CDR3 length: 14; J gene: TRBJ1-1; D gene: -; clone size: -
CDR3 DNA: TGCAGCGTGGGGGGGACAGGGGGAATAACTGAAGCTTTCTTT; CDR3 protein: CSVGGTGGITEAFF; V gene: TRBV29-1; CDR3 length: 14; J gene: TRBJ1-1; D gene: TRBD1; clone size: -
CDR3 DNA: TGCGCCAGCAGCTTGAGACCGGGGACAGCGGGTAGGGAAGCTTTCTTT; CDR3 protein: CASSLRPGTAGREAFF; V gene: TRBV5-1; CDR3 length: 16; J gene: TRBJ1-1; D gene: TRBD1; clone size: few
CDR3 DNA: TGTGCCAGCAGTGCCTATACTAGCGGAAACAATGAGCAGTTCTTC; CDR3 protein: CASSAYTSGNNEQFF; V gene: TRBV6-1; CDR3 length: 15; J gene: TRBJ2-1; D gene: TRBD2; clone size: -
CDR3 DNA: TGTGCCAGCAGCTTATCAAACGGCGGGGGGCTGAACACCGGGGAGCTGTTTTTT; CDR3 protein: CASSLSNGGGLNTGELFF; V gene: TRBV7-3; CDR3 length: 18; J gene: TRBJ2-2; D gene: TRBD2; clone size: -
CDR3 DNA: TGTGCCAGCAGCCTACTAGCGGTCTCCTACGAGCAGTACTTC; CDR3 protein: CASSLLAVSYEQYF; V gene: TRBV28; CDR3 length: 14; J gene: TRBJ2-7; D gene: TRBD2; clone size: -
CDR3 DNA: TGTGCCAGCAGTGAGGGTGGGAGGGCCTCGGATGAGCAGTTCTTC; CDR3 protein: CASSEGGRASDEQFF; V gene: TRBV25-1; CDR3 length: 15; J gene: TRBJ2-1; D gene: TRBD2; clone size: -
CDR3 DNA: TGTGCCAGCAGTACCCCGTCCACCTCCGGGTCTCGGGGCTCCTACGAGCAGTACTTC; CDR3 protein: CASSTPSTSGSRGSYEQYF; V gene: TRBV2; CDR3 length: 19; J gene: TRBJ2-7; D gene: -; clone size: -
CDR3 DNA: TGTGCCAGCAGCATGACAACTGCTAATGAAAAACTGTTTTTT; CDR3 protein: CASSMTTANEKLFF; V gene: TRBV9; CDR3 length: 14; J gene: TRBJ1-4; D gene: -; clone size: -
CDR3 DNA: TGCGCCAGCAGCCAGATAGCGGGGGGGCCTCCCGAGCAGTACTTC; CDR3 protein: CASSQIAGGPPEQYF; V gene: TRBV5-1; CDR3 length: 15; J gene: TRBJ2-7; D gene: TRBD2; clone size: -
CDR3 DNA: TGTGCCACCAGCAGAGTCTTACAGGAAACCTCAGATACGCAGTATTTT; CDR3 protein: CATSRVLQETSDTQYF; V gene: TRBV15; CDR3 length: 16; J gene: TRBJ2-3; D gene: -; clone size: -
CDR3 DNA: TGTGCCAGCAGCTCTGGGGCTAGCGGGAGGGTCTCCTACAATGAGCAGTTCTTC; CDR3 protein: CASSSGASGRVSYNEQFF; V gene: TRBV4-2; CDR3 length: 18; J gene: TRBJ2-1; D gene: TRBD2; clone size: few
CDR3 DNA: TGTGCCAGCAGTGGGGGGGGTCTGGGAGAGACCCAGTACTTC; CDR3 protein: CASSGGGLGETQYF; V gene: TRBV2; CDR3 length: 14; J gene: TRBJ2-5; D gene: TRBD2; clone size: -
CDR3 DNA: TGCGCCAGCAGCACGGGACTAGCGGGGTCCCCTTACGAGCAGTACTTC; CDR3 protein: CASSTGLAGSPYEQYF; V gene: TRBV5-1; CDR3 length: 16; J gene: TRBJ2-7; D gene: TRBD2; clone size: -
CDR3 DNA: TGTGCCAGCTCACCCTGGACAGGGGACACCGGGGAGCTGTTTTTT; CDR3 protein: CASSPWTGDTGELFF; V gene: TRBV18; CDR3 length: 15; J gene: TRBJ2-2; D gene: TRBD1; clone size: -
CDR3 DNA: TGTGCTTCAGGGACAGGATTTAATTCACCCCTCCACTTT; CDR3 protein: CASGTGFNSPLHF; V gene: TRBV6-1; CDR3 length: 13; J gene: TRBJ1-6; D gene: TRBD1; clone size: -
CDR3 DNA: TGTGCCAGCAGCTTCAATCGAGGTAATGAGCAGTTCTTC; CDR3 protein: CASSFNRGNEQFF; V gene: TRBV7-3; CDR3 length: 13; J gene: TRBJ2-1; D gene: -; clone size: -